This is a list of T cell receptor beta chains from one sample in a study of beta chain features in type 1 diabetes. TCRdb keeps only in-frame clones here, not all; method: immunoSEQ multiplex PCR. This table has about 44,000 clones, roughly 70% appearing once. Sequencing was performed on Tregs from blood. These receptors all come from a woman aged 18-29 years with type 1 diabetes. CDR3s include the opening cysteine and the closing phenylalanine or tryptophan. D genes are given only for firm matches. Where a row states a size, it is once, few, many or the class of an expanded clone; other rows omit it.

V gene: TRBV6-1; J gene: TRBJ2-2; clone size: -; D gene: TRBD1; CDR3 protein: CASSEATGIAGELFF; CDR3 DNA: TGTGCCAGCAGTGAAGCGACAGGGATCGCCGGGGAGCTGTTTTTT
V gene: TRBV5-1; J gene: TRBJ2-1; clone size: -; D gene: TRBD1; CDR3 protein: CASARQGQGFYNEQFF; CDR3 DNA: TGCGCCAGCGCCCGCCAGGGACAGGGGTTCTACAATGAGCAGTTCTTC
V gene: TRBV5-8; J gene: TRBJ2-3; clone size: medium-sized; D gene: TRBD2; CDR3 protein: CASSLLAGGPTDTQYF; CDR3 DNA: TGTGCCAGCAGCTTGCTAGCGGGAGGGCCCACAGATACGCAGTATTTT
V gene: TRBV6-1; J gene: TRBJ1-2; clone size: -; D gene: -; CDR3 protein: CATVANYGYTF; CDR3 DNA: TGTGCCACCGTAGCTAACTATGGCTACACCTTC
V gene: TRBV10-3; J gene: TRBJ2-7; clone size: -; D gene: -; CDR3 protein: CAISEEYEQYF; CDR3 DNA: TGTGCCATCAGTGAGGAGTACGAGCAGTACTTC
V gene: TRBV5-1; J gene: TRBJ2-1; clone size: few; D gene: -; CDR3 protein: CASRAGRYNEQFF; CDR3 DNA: TGCGCCAGCAGAGCGGGCCGGTACAATGAGCAGTTCTTC
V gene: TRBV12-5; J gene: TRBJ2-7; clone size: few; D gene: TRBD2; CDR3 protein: CASGRDYSYEQYF; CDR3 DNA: TGTGCTAGTGGACGGGACTACTCCTACGAGCAGTACTTC
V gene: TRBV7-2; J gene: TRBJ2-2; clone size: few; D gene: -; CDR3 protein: CASSHRDWKNTGELFF; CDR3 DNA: TGTGCCAGCAGCCACCGGGACTGGAAGAACACCGGGGAGCTGTTTTTT
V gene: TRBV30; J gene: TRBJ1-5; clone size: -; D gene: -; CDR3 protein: CAWSEGVEKPQHF; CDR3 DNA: TGTGCCTGGAGTGAAGGGGTTGAGAAACCCCAGCATTTT
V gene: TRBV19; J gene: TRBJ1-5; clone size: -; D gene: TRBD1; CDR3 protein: CASSIRDRDNQPQHF; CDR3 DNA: TGTGCCAGTAGTATAAGGGACAGGGACAATCAGCCCCAGCATTTT
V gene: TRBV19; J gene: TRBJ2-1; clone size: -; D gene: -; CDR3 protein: CASKLGPRHNEQFF; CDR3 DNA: TGTGCCAGTAAACTAGGACCCCGTCACAATGAGCAGTTCTTC
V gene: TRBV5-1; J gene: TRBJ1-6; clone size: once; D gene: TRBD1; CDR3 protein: CASRGGTGAINSPLHF; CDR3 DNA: TGCGCCAGCAGAGGAGGGACAGGGGCGATAAATTCCCCCCTCCACTTT
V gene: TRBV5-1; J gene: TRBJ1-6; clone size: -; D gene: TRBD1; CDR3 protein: CASSFGQENSPLHF; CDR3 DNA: TGCGCCAGCAGCTTCGGACAGGAGAATTCACCCCTCCACTTT
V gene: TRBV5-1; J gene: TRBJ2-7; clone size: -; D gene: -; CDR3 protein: CASSLAKTYEQYF; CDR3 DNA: TGCGCCAGCAGCTTGGCAAAAACCTACGAGCAGTACTTC
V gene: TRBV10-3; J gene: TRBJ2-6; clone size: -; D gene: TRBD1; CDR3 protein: CATRTGVDGANVLTF; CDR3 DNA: TGTGCCACCCGGACAGGGGTTGATGGGGCCAACGTCCTGACTTTC
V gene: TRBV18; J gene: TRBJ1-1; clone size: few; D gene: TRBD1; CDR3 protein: CASSRLGQGFGTEAFF; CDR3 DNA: TGTGCCAGCTCACGACTGGGACAGGGTTTCGGAACTGAAGCTTTCTTT
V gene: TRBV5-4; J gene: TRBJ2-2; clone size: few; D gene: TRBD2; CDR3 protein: CASSPLAGEGGELFF; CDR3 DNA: TGTGCCAGCAGCCCCTTAGCGGGAGAGGGCGGGGAGCTGTTTTTT
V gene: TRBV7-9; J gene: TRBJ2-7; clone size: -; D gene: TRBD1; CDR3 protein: CASSLNRGVYEQYF; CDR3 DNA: TGTGCCAGCAGCTTAAACAGGGGCGTCTACGAGCAGTACTTC
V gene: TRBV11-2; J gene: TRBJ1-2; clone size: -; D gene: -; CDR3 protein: CASSQKRGYTF; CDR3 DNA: TGTGCCAGCAGCCAAAAACGGGGCTACACCTTC
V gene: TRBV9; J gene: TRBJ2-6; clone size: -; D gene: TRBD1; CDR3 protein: CASSVGTGIAGANVLTF; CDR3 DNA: TGTGCCAGCAGCGTAGGGACAGGGATAGCTGGGGCCAACGTCCTGACTTTC
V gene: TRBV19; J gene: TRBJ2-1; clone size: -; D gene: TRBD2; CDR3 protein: CASALAGGYNEQFF; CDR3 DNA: TGTGCCAGTGCACTAGCGGGAGGGTACAATGAGCAGTTCTTC
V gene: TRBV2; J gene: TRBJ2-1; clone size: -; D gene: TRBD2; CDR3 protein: CASSLLVGLAESPVNEQFF; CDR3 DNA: TGTGCCAGCAGTCTACTTGTAGGACTAGCGGAGTCACCGGTCAATGAGCAGTTCTTC
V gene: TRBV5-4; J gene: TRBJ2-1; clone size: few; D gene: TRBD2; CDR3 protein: CASSLRRGSSPYNEQFF; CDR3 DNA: TGTGCCAGCAGCTTGAGACGCGGGAGTAGTCCCTACAATGAGCAGTTCTTC
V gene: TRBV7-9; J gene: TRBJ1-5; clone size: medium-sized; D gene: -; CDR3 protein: CASSLGAFEFQPQHF; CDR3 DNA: TGTGCCAGCAGCTTAGGGGCCTTTGAGTTTCAGCCCCAGCATTTT
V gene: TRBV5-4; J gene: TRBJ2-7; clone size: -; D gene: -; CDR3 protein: CASSFPGSRNTYEQYF; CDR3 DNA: TGTGCCAGCAGCTTTCCCGGGAGCCGGAATACCTACGAGCAGTACTTC
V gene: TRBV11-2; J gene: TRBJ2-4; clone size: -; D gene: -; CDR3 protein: CASSLGGWAKNIQYF; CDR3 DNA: TGTGCCAGCAGCTTAGGAGGGTGGGCCAAAAACATTCAGTACTTC
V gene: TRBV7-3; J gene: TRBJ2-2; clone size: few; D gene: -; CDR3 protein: CASRPPGQTGELFF; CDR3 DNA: TGTGCCAGCAGACCCCCCGGACAGACCGGGGAGCTGTTTTTT
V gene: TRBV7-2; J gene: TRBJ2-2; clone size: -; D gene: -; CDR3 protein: CASRGRAGPRVGELFF; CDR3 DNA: TGTGCCAGCAGGGGTCGGGCGGGGCCGAGGGTCGGGGAGCTGTTTTTT
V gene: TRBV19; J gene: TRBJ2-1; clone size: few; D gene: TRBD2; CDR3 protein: CASSRTSGGLEQFF; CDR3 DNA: TGTGCCAGTAGTCGGACTAGCGGGGGGTTAGAGCAGTTCTTC